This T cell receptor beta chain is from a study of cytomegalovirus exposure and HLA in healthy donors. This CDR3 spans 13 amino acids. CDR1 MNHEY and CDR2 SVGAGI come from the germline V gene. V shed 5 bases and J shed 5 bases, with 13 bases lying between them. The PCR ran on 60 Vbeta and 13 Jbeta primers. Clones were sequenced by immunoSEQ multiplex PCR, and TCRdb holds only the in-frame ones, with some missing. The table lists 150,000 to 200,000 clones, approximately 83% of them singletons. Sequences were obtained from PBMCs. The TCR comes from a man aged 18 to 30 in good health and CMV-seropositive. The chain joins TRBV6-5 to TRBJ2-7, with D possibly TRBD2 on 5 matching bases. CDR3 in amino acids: CASSPPEVNEQYF. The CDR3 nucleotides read TGTGCCAGCAGTCCACCGGAGGTTAACGAGCAGTACTTC.